This T cell receptor (beta chain) was observed in a study of shared clonotypes between healthy human individuals (dated by TCRdb to the early 2020s). A note on the overall study: A couple of women and a few men aged 18 to 49 years were included in the cohort. Per donor, three plates each were used for CD4 naive and CD4 memory, two for CD8 naive, and one for CD8 memory. To estimate repertoire size and how much clonotype sharing occurs between individuals, the study deeply sequenced the blood TCR repertoires of about five healthy adults. Different laboratories and diverse techniques were used to prepare libraries and sequence TCR repertoires, to increase sequencing depth and limit assay-specific biases. Leukapheresis yielded between about 0.94 and 9.5 billion PBMCs per donor. Study-wide conclusions, independent of this receptor: Compared with non-shared clonotypes, the clonotypes found in all four sorted-subset donors had higher generation probabilities. Based on pairwise subsampling, the degree of clonotype sharing among donors was expected to be affected by sequencing depth. Rarefaction of sorted-subset datasets indicated incomplete sequencing despite the large sequencing depth. Sampling was limited to blood, and TCR repertoires in tissue likely differ from TCR repertoires in blood. When a few donors were compared, the shared fraction of clonotypes was 5% to 6.5% for naive CD4, 3.5% to 4% for naive CD8, more than 2% for memory CD4, and 0.4% for memory CD8. Estimated clonotype richness was generally larger for naive than for memory subsets. The genetic and exposure-history diversity represented was limited by the small number of donors.

Notes on this clone: The antigen it recognizes is unknown. Base qualities are not recorded, but no much larger clone differs from it by a single base.

The CDR1 and CDR2 encoded by the germline V gene are KGHSH and LQKENI. Including cysteine and phenylalanine, the CDR3 has 17 amino acids. CDR3 DNA is the only sequence kept; it has 51 bases, read in frame from the first base. The germline V end is reduced by 3 bases and the J end by 4 bases; junction bases left unmatched: 10. Using the deep immunoSEQ assay, multiplex PCR amplified TCR CDR3 regions from genomic DNA. Extracted genomic DNA from each cell subset was spread evenly across all wells of several immunoSEQ 96-well plates, with each plate serving as a replicate. For sorted subsets, around 0.2 ug of genomic DNA, equivalent to 30,000 or so T cell genomes, went into each replicate PCR. Purified libraries were measured with a Qubit 3.0 fluorometer, size-checked on a Bioanalyzer 2100, and measured again with the KAPA Library Quantification kit. Every immunoSEQ 96-well plate was sequenced on a dedicated single-read 150-cycle Illumina NextSeq 550 flow cell. The study's processing was this. The immunoSEQ output contained only junctional sequences without quality scores, so filtering could not match that applied to full-length reads. Sequences were annotated with PyIR, a Python wrapper for IgBLAST v1.9, and V/J genes and CDR3 were assigned using IMGT germline references. Reads were removed for weak V/J assignments (E-value above 1e-6), missing CDR3, stop codons, out-of-frame junctions, or ambiguous translated residues. V3J clonotypes were defined as sequences sharing the same inferred V gene, J gene, and CDR3 amino acid sequence. Percentage overlap between repertoires was computed as shared unique clonotypes divided by the size of the smaller repertoire. RTK rarefaction, the Chao1 estimator, and Recon v2.1 estimates of unobserved clonotypes were used to assess repertoire richness. Generation probabilities were computed with OLGA for all TCRbeta clonotypes obtained by the gDNA method from several donors. The table was pulled from immuneACCESS by TCRdb, which kept in-frame rearrangements only. Such tables lose some clones; where checked, under half of the loss comes from unresolved V genes, and the rest has no known cause. That table is the source of V, J and clone size, and D and trimming were worked out from the DNA. The sample table lists some 2,400,000 clones, more than 90% of them with a count of one. The ten largest clones add up to over 0.1% of the sample.

Donors were healthy HIV-negative adults with no recently reported acute infections or vaccinations. All donors were Caucasian adults living in Nashville, Tennessee, USA. Magnetic negative selection was used to enrich CD4+ T cells, after which naive cells were positively selected on CD45RA and the negative fraction became the memory subset. Blood was obtained by leukapheresis, after which PBMCs were separated by Ficoll-Histopaque density gradient centrifugation and cryopreserved in liquid nitrogen vapor phase. Analytical flow cytometry was used to check the purity and quantity of each magnetically sorted T cell population. From each sorted fraction, genomic DNA was isolated and quantified by UV absorbance on a Nanodrop 2000c.

The TCR was taken from a man aged 18 to 29 in good health. Recombination joined TRBV18 with TRBJ2-2; a stretch of 8 junction bases matches TRBD1. The sample consisted of naive CD4+ T cells sorted from blood. Taken with the paper, the label for cell subset or site translates to: CD45RA+ positively selected. CDR3 region: CASSPVGQGSGTGELFF. The DNA sequence is as follows: TGTGCCAGCTCACCGGTCGGACAGGGATCCGGCACCGGGGAGCTGTTTTTT.